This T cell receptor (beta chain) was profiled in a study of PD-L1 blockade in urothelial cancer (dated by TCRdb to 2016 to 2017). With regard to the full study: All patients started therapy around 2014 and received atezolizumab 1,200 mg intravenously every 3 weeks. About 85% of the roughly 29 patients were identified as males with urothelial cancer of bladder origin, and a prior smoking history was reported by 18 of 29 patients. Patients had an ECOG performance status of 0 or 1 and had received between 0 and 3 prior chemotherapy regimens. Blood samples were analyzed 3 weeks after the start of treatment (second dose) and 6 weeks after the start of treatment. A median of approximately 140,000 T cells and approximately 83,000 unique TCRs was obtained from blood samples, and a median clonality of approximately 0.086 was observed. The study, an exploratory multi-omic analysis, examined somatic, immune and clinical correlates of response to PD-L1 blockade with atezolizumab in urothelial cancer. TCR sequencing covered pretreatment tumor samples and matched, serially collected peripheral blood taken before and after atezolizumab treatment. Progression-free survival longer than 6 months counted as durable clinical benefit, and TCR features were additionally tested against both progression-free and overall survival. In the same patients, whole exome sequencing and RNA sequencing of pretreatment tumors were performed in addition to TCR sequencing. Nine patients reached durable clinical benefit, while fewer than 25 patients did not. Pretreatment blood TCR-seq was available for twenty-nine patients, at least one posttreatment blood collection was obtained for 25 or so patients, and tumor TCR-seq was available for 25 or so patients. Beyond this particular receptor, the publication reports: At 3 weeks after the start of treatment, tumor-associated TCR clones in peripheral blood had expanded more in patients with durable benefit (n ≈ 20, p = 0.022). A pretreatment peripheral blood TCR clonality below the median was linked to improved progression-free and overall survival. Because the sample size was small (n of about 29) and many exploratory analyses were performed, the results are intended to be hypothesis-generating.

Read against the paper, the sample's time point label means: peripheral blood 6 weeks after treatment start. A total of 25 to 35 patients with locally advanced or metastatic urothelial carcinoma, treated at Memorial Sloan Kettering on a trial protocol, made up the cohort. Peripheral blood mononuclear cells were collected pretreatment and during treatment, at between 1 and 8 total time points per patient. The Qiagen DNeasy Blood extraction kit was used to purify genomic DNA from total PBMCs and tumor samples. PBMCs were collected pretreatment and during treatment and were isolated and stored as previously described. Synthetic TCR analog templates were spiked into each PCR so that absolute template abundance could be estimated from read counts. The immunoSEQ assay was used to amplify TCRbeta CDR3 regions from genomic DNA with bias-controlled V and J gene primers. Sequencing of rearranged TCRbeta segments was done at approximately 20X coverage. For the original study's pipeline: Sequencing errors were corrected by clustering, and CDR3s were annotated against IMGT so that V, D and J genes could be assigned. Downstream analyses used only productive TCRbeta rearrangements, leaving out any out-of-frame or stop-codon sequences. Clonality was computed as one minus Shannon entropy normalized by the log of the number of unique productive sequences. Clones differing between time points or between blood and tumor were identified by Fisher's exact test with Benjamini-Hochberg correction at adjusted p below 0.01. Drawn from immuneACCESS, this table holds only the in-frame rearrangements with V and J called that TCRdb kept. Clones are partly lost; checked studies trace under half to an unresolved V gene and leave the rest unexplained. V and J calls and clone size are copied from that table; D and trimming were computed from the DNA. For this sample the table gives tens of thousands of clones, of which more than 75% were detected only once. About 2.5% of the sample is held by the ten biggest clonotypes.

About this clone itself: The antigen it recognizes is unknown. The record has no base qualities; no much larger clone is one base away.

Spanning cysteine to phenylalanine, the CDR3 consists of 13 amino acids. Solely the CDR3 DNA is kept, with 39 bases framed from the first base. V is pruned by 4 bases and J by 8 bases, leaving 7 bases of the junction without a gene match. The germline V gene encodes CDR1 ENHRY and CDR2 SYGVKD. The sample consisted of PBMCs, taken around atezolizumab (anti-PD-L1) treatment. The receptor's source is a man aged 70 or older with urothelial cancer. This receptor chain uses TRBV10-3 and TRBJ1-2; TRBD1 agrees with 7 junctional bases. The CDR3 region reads CAISGDRESGYTF. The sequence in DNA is TGTGCCATCAGTGGTGACAGGGAAAGCGGCTACACCTTC.